This T cell receptor (beta chain) emerged from a study of blood T cell repertoires in COVID-19. The wider study: PBMCs, B-cell-depleted T cells, or T cells were the source of the cDNA or gDNA that made up the material.

This CDR3 has 17 amino acids. V gave up 0 bases and J gave up 5 bases; unmatched junction bases: 11. Germline CDR1 reads SGHDN; CDR2 reads FVKESK. In the original workflow: The authors estimated nucleated cell counts from reference gene primer amplification. The protocol was immunoSEQ multiplex PCR, while the TCRdb copy is restricted to in-frame clones and leaves out a portion. D and trimming come from the DNA, and the V and J calls and clone size come from that table. There are 350,000 to 450,000 clones in the sample; 85% occur only once, and 3.5% to 4% lies in the top ten. The sequence came from a woman aged 18-29 years with acute or convalescent COVID-19. The material sequenced was peripheral blood. The chain employs TRBV14 and TRBJ2-5, with 8 bases lining up with TRBD1. In DNA form, the CDR3 reads TGTGCCAGCAGCCAAGATAACCGTGACAGGGGACGGGAGACCCAGTACTTC. Translating gives CASSQDNRDRGRETQYF.